Each of the 10 T cell receptor beta chains below was sequenced from the same sample in a study of T cell responses to AZD1222 COVID-19 vaccine. The table came from immunoSEQ multiplex PCR; TCRdb's copy has only in-frame clones and leaves some out. The sample consists of approximately 75,000 clones, about nine tenths of them appearing once. This specimen was peripheral blood, taken 28 days after the second AZD1222 dose. These TCRs come from an adult who received the AZD1222 COVID-19 vaccine.

V and J are TRBV5-1 and TRBJ2-3; unclear D gene. Germline values: CDR1 SGHRS, CDR2 YFSETQ. V was pared by 0 bases and J by 0 bases, with 11 bases between. The CDR3 has 16 residues. In DNA, the CDR3 is TGCGCCAGCAGCTTGGCCAGACGCACTAGCACAGATACGCAGTATTTT. Its translation is CASSLARRTSTDTQYF.

The DNA for the CDR3 is TGTGCCAGCAGCTTAGGTCTGGGCCATGAGCAGTTCTTC. Translating it yields CASSLGLGHEQFF. This chain uses TRBV7-7 with TRBJ2-1; the D is unclear. The CDR3 is 13 residues long. V was pared by 1 base and J by 8 bases, with 9 bases between. Germline assignment: CDR1 SSHAT and CDR2 FNYEAQ (reference sequence).

This clone was counted a single time. The chain carries TRBV2 and TRBJ1-2; perhaps TRBD1 as D (5 bases). The CDR3 sequence is 13 residues long. Germline lookup yields CDR1 SNHLY and CDR2 FYNNEI. With 6 bases removed from V and 1 base from J, the gap between germline ends came to 9 bases. The CDR3 loop reads CASREGFNYGYTF. The CDR3, as DNA: TGTGCCAGCAGGGAGGGGTTTAACTATGGCTACACCTTC.

V gene TRBV2 combines with J gene TRBJ1-5; D gene uncertain. Trimming left V 6 bases short and J 1 base short, with 4 bases between. CDR3 length equals 12 residues. Germline CDR1 is SNHLY and CDR2 is FYNNEI. This chain's CDR3 is CASRGSNQPQHF. The DNA for the CDR3 is TGTGCCAGCAGGGGGAGCAATCAGCCCCAGCATTTT.

V is TRBV24-1 and J is TRBJ1-5; D is perhaps TRBD1 (6 bases). V was pared by 2 bases and J by 2 bases, with 12 bases between. The CDR3 is made up of 16 amino acids. Germline CDR1 KGHDR, CDR2 SFDVKD. CDR3 amino acids: CATSDSGGWGNQPQHF. The CDR3 DNA sequence: TGTGCCACCAGTGATTCCGGGGGCTGGGGCAATCAGCCCCAGCATTTT.

The V gene is TRBV4-1, the J gene TRBJ1-6; 7 bases agree with TRBD1. This CDR3 is built from 15 residues. CDR1 MGHRA and CDR2 YSYEKL come from the germline V gene. With 4 bases clipped from V and 8 bases from J, the junction kept 8 bases outside the gene matches. The CDR3 coding sequence is TGCGCCAGCAGCCGCATACAGGGGAGGTATTCACCCCTCCACTTT. It encodes CASSRIQGRYSPLHF.

The V call is TRBV10-2, the J call TRBJ2-1, with D perhaps TRBD1 (5 bases). The V gene lost 5 bases and the J gene lost 8 bases, with 16 bases spanning the gap. Germline V CDR1 and CDR2: WSHSY, SAAADI. This CDR3 is built from 14 residues. The CDR3 nucleotides are TGCGCCAGCAGTCCTAAAGGGGCGCGAGATGAGCAGTTCTTC. Translating gives CASSPKGARDEQFF.

In its sample, this clone was seen once. V and J are TRBV7-9 and TRBJ1-2; 7 positions agree with TRBD1. V was clipped by 7 bases and J by 6 bases; unmatched bases: 8. The CDR3 consists of 13 residues. From germline, CDR1 is SEHNR and CDR2 FQNEAQ (reference sequence). CDR3 DNA sequence: TGTGCCAGCACGTCAACAGGGGACGATGGCTACACCTTC. This sequence encodes CASTSTGDDGYTF.

This clone has only a few counts. The gene calls are TRBV7-2 and TRBJ2-5, with D uncertain. Per the germline V gene, CDR1 is SGHTA and CDR2 is FQGNSA. The CDR3 totals 13 residues. The ends were cut back, 4 bases at V and 1 base at J, with 7 bases in the middle. CDR3 DNA: TGTGCCAGCAGCTATCGAACCCAAGAGACCCAGTACTTC. This codes for CASSYRTQETQYF. Looking up the rest from reference TRBV7-2 and TRBJ2-5 gives the full variable domain: GAGVSQSPSNKVTEKGKDVELRCDPISGHTALYWYRQSLGQGLEFLIYFQGNSAPDKSGLPSDRFSAERTGGSVSTLTIQRTQQEDSAVYLCASSYRTQETQYFGPGTRLLVL.

The chain uses TRBV11-2 and TRBJ2-7; D not certain. Germline loops: CDR1 SGHAT, CDR2 FQNNGV. The length of the CDR3 is 13 residues. V was cut by 4 bases and J by 2 bases, with 9 bases left in between. The CDR3 sequence: CASSSILAYEQYF. In nucleotides, the CDR3 is TGTGCCAGCAGCTCAATATTGGCCTACGAGCAGTACTTC.